The entry that follows covers one T cell receptor (beta chain) sequence. Its antigen remains unidentified. The sample is drawn from a study of T cell responses to AZD1222 COVID-19 vaccine. Whole-study findings and limits: Nearly half of spike-specific TCRs reportedly target unmutated variant regions. Increases in Spike-specific TCR breadth and depth were seen after two AZD1222 doses. Repertoire sampling occurred only after the peak T cell response. The CD4 TCRs associated with vaccination extended across spike and predominated at 160-218 and 743-854.

V dropped 6 bases and J dropped 8 bases, with 13 bases sitting between them. Germline values: CDR1 MNHEY, CDR2 SVGAGI. This CDR3 contains 13 residues. Repertoires were generated with immunoSEQ multiplex PCR, while TCRdb's copy carries only in-frame clones and drops some. The sample contains 200,000 or so clones, roughly 92% of which appear only once. This TCR came from an adult in good health. The V and J genes are TRBV6-5 and TRBJ1-4; D uncertain. The source material was peripheral blood, sampled on day 0 of AZD1222 vaccination. The CDR3 region has the DNA TGTGCCAGCAGACGAACCCATGGGGAAAAACTGTTTTTT. Its protein is CASRRTHGEKLFF.